Listed below are T cell receptor beta chains from one sample, sequenced in a study of blood T cell repertoires in COVID-19. Sequencing used immunoSEQ multiplex PCR; TCRdb keeps in-frame clones, though not all of them. The sample lists fewer than 250,000 clones, 86% seen once, with 2% to 2.5% in the top ten. Input material: PBMCs or T cells enriched from blood (not recorded which). All receptors derive from a woman between 50 and 59 years old who had recovered from COVID-19. Each CDR3 is given without its conserved first and last residue. A D gene is named only where the DNA matches it firmly.

d_gene: TRBD1
j_gene: TRBJ1-1
v_gene: TRBV11-1
CDR3aa: ASSLVEQGLGTEAF

d_gene: .
j_gene: TRBJ1-2
v_gene: TRBV6-6
CDR3aa: AARQVEGYT

d_gene: .
j_gene: TRBJ2-3
v_gene: TRBV2
CDR3aa: ASSIDRHTDTQY

d_gene: .
j_gene: TRBJ1-5
v_gene: TRBV2
CDR3aa: ASSRSVNQPQH

d_gene: .
j_gene: TRBJ2-7
v_gene: TRBV28
CDR3aa: ASSSPRAYEQY

d_gene: TRBD1
j_gene: TRBJ2-3
v_gene: TRBV6-5
CDR3aa: ASSFPTGKSTDTQY

d_gene: .
j_gene: TRBJ1-3
v_gene: TRBV28
CDR3aa: ASWTSSGNTIY

d_gene: TRBD1
j_gene: TRBJ2-1
v_gene: TRBV28
CDR3aa: ASSTDVFRDRVNEQF

d_gene: .
j_gene: TRBJ2-5
v_gene: TRBV19
CDR3aa: ASSINLGGGRLRETQY

d_gene: .
j_gene: TRBJ2-5
v_gene: TRBV2
CDR3aa: ASSELVPEETQY

d_gene: TRBD2
j_gene: TRBJ2-7
v_gene: TRBV4-3
CDR3aa: ASSQEPAGGNYEQY

d_gene: .
j_gene: TRBJ1-5
v_gene: TRBV7-8
CDR3aa: ASSLAGGRNQPQH

d_gene: TRBD1
j_gene: TRBJ1-2
v_gene: TRBV7-2
CDR3aa: ASSLYRDRDRKANYGYT

d_gene: TRBD1
j_gene: TRBJ2-3
v_gene: TRBV19
CDR3aa: ASSSLIPRDRARGTDTQY

d_gene: .
j_gene: TRBJ1-4
v_gene: TRBV7-9
CDR3aa: ASSIKQGTNEKLF

d_gene: TRBD1
j_gene: TRBJ1-6
v_gene: TRBV11-3
CDR3aa: ASSITGGRSPLH

d_gene: TRBD2
j_gene: TRBJ2-3
v_gene: TRBV27
CDR3aa: ASSLSTGTSGIWPQY

d_gene: TRBD2
j_gene: TRBJ2-1
v_gene: TRBV9
CDR3aa: ASSVVAGPPPYNEQF

d_gene: .
j_gene: TRBJ2-7
v_gene: TRBV19
CDR3aa: ASRSRDIPYEQY